This T cell receptor (beta chain) emerged from a study of shared clonotypes between healthy human individuals. Regarding the study as a whole: Sharing of clonotypes among donors was expected to vary with sequencing depth.

Comment on this clone: Its antigen is not known.

Deep-level running was used for the assay. For each subset, genomic DNA was distributed in equal portions over several immunoSEQ plates. In the original analysis: With immunoSEQ giving junction-only sequences and no quality scores, filtering differed. Data came from immunoSEQ multiplex PCR; TCRdb stores just in-frame clones and leaves some out. V and J calls plus clone size are reproduced from that table; the DNA served to infer D and trimming. The data contain about 1 million clones, more than 60% of them singletons. CDR1 is SGHTS and CDR2 is YDEGEE in the germline V gene. Germline trimming cut 4 bases from V and 5 bases from J; bases unmatched to any gene: 7. CDR3 size: 15 residues.

The V and J genes are TRBV5-8 and TRBJ1-1; 11 bases are a match to TRBD1. This receptor was obtained from a man younger than 35 in good health. Sequencing was carried out using memory CD4+ T cells sorted from blood. The subset denotes: CD45RA-negative fraction. For the CDR3, the DNA is TGTGCCAGCAGCGACGGACAGGGGGCGGGAACTGAAGCTTTCTTT. Translating it yields CASSDGQGAGTEAFF.